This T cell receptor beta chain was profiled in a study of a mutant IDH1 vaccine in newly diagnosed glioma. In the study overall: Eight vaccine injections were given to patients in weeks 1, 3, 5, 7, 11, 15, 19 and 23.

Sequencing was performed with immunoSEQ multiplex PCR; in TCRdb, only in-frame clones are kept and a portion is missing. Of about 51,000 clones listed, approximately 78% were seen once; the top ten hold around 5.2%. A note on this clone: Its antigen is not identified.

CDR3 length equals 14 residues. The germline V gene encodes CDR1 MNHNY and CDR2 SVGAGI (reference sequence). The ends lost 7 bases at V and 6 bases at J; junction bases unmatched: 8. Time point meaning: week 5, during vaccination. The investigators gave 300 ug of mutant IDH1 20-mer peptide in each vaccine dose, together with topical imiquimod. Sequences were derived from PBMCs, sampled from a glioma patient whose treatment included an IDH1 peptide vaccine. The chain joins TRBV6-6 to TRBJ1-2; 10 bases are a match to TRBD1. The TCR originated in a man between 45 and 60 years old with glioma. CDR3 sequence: CASTNRDRGDGYTF. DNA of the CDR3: TGTGCCAGCACAAACCGGGACAGGGGCGATGGCTACACCTTC.